This is a list of T cell receptor beta chains from one sample in a study of regulatory T cells in long-lasting Graves disease. TCRdb reanalysed the multiplex PCR reads using MiXCR and keeps one entry per CDR3 protein. The sample lists 350,000 to 500,000 distinct CDR3 sequences, 16% occurring once. This sample was also put to use in a study of T cells in Graves' hyperthyroidism and ophthalmopathy.

Sequenced here: peripheral blood mononuclear cells (PBMCs), sampled at new diagnosis, from a patient treated with antithyroid drugs. These receptors were obtained from a woman aged 18-35 years with Graves disease. Both conserved end residues are part of each CDR3. Each record gives: D gene, V gene, J gene, CDR3 length, clone size, CDR3 DNA, CDR3 protein. A D gene is named only where the DNA matches it firmly. Not every row has a clone size; where given, it reads once, few, many or a size class.

>.|TRBV3-1|TRBJ1-2|17|.
TGTGCCAGCAGCCAAGGAGGGGGGCTGGGGCTTGGCTATGGCTACACCTTC
CASSQGGGLGLGYGYTF
>.|TRBV11-2|TRBJ1-2|13|few
TGTGCCAGCAGCTTTGAGCCGGGCTATGGCTACACCTTC
CASSFEPGYGYTF
>TRBD2|TRBV7-8|TRBJ2-1|19|few
TGTGCCAGCAGCTTAGCTAGCGGGAGGTCCCCTAACTCCTACAATGAGCAGTTCTTC
CASSLASGRSPNSYNEQFF
>TRBD2|TRBV7-6|TRBJ2-3|16|many
TGTGCCAGCAGCTTAGGGGCTAGCGGGCCTCATGGTACGCAGTATTTT
CASSLGASGPHGTQYF
>.|TRBV2|TRBJ1-5|12|many
TGTGCCAGCCATCACGAGAACCAGCCCCAGCATTTT
CASHHENQPQHF
>TRBD1|TRBV28|TRBJ2-7|14|many
TGTGCCAGCAGGCCAACAGGGGAGATTTACGAGCAGTACTTC
CASRPTGEIYEQYF
>.|TRBV16|TRBJ2-1|17|few
TGTGCCAGCAGCCAAACTCGTTGGCGGACTGCCTACAATGAGCAGTTCTTC
CASSQTRWRTAYNEQFF
>TRBD2|TRBV11-2|TRBJ2-7|15|many
TGTGCCAGCAGCTTAGTCGGGAGGGCCGGGTACGAGCAGTACTTC
CASSLVGRAGYEQYF
>TRBD2|TRBV7-7|TRBJ2-3|16|few
TGTGCTAGCAGCTTTAGGAGCGGGAGGGCCAAAGATACGCAGTATTTT
CASSFRSGRAKDTQYF
>TRBD2|TRBV28|TRBJ2-3|14|.
TGTGCCAGCAGCCCCGGGGGGTACACAGATACGCAGTATTTT
CASSPGGYTDTQYF
>TRBD2|TRBV20-1|TRBJ2-7|14|.
TGCAGTGTTAAGCGGGAAAACAAACCCTACGAGCAGTACTTC
CSVKRENKPYEQYF
>.|TRBV11-3|TRBJ2-1|12|.
TGTGCCAGCAGCTTAGAGTCCCATGAGCAGTTCTTC
CASSLESHEQFF
>TRBD1|TRBV28|TRBJ2-1|16|many
TGTGCCAGCAGCTCCAGTGGGGACAGGGGAGGGAATGAGCAGTTCTTC
CASSSSGDRGGNEQFF
>.|TRBV3-1|TRBJ1-5|15|many
TGTGCCAGCAGCCAAGATCCAGGGCGTAATCAGCCCCAGCATTTT
CASSQDPGRNQPQHF
>.|TRBV6-1|TRBJ1-1|14|few
TGTGCCAGCAGTGGTGGAGGGGCGGACACTGAAGCTTTCTTT
CASSGGGADTEAFF
>TRBD2|TRBV28|TRBJ2-3|14|many
TGTGCCAGCAGATGGACTAGAGGTACAGATACGCAGTATTTT
CASRWTRGTDTQYF
>.|TRBV27|TRBJ2-2|16|few
TGTGCCAGCAGTTTATTAGACGGACCGAACACCGGGGAGCTGTTTTTT
CASSLLDGPNTGELFF
>TRBD1|TRBV28|TRBJ1-2|15|many
TGTGCCAGCACTCCCTCGGGCAGGGGGCGTCCTGGCTACACCTTC
CASTPSGRGRPGYTF
>.|TRBV29-1|TRBJ1-2|12|few
TGCAGCGTTTTATTACAGGGCCTCGGCTACACCTTC
CSVLLQGLGYTF
>.|TRBV7-2|TRBJ1-1|13|many
TGTGCCAGCAGCTTTACGGGGCCCTCTGAAGCTTTCTTT
CASSFTGPSEAFF
>.|TRBV10-2|TRBJ1-2|14|few
TGCGCCAGCTCACCCGGGGCACGCGACTATGGCTACACCTTC
CASSPGARDYGYTF
>TRBD1|TRBV6-1|TRBJ2-7|15|many
TGTGCCAGCAGTGAGGATGGGGCAGGGGGCTACGAGCAGTACTTC
CASSEDGAGGYEQYF
>TRBD1|TRBV28|TRBJ2-1|16|many
TGTGCCAGCAGTTTGACGGGACAGGGGACTTACAATGAGCAGTTCTTC
CASSLTGQGTYNEQFF
>TRBD1|TRBV19|TRBJ1-4|16|.
TGTGCCAGTAGCAACAGGGGAGAGGCAACTAATGAAAAACTGTTTTTT
CASSNRGEATNEKLFF
>.|TRBV7-9|TRBJ1-2|15|many
TGTGCCAGCAGCCACAACGGGCCGCTCGTAAGTGGCTACACCTTC
CASSHNGPLVSGYTF
>.|TRBV6-1|TRBJ2-2|11|.
TGTGCCAGCAGTCACGAAGGGGAGCTGTTTTTT
CASSHEGELFF
>TRBD2|TRBV6-1|TRBJ2-4|15|many
TGTGCCAGCAGTCGGACTAGCGGAGCCAAAAACATTCAGTACTTC
CASSRTSGAKNIQYF
>.|TRBV11-2|TRBJ2-4|15|few
TGTGCCAGCAGCTGGTACAGTTTAGCCAAAAACATTCAGTACTTC
CASSWYSLAKNIQYF
>.|TRBV15|TRBJ2-7|15|.
TGTGCCACCAGCAGAGAGGTTGACCCCTCCTACGAGCAGTACTTC
CATSREVDPSYEQYF
>.|TRBV6-2/TRBV6-3|TRBJ1-4|14|.
TGTGCCAGCAACGACGACCCTCCTGGGGAAAAACTGTTTTTT
CASNDDPPGEKLFF
>.|TRBV13|TRBJ1-3|14|.
TGTGCCAGCAGCCCGGAGAGCTCTGGAAACACCATATATTTT
CASSPESSGNTIYF
>TRBD2|TRBV7-9|TRBJ2-1|17|many
TGTGCCAGCAGCTTAGCCCGACTAGCGGTAATCTACAATGAGCAGTTCTTC
CASSLARLAVIYNEQFF
>.|TRBV28|TRBJ2-4|18|many
TGTGCCAGCAGTTTTTTCAGTTTTCCGGACTTATCCAAAAACATTCAGTACTTC
CASSFFSFPDLSKNIQYF
>.|TRBV6-2/TRBV6-3|TRBJ2-7|11|many
TGTGCCAGCCCGACAGGATCGGAGCAGTACTTC
CASPTGSEQYF
>TRBD2|TRBV11-2|TRBJ2-7|15|many
TGTGCCAGCAGACTTGCAGCGGGAGTACCCTACGAGCAGTACTTC
CASRLAAGVPYEQYF
>TRBD2|TRBV9|TRBJ2-5|18|.
TGTGCCAGCAGCGCCGGGGGACTAGCGGGAAAAGGGCAGGAGACCCAGTACTTC
CASSAGGLAGKGQETQYF
>.|TRBV11-1|TRBJ1-5|15|few
TGTGCCAGCAGCTGGAGGGGGTATAGCAATCAGCCCCAGCATTTT
CASSWRGYSNQPQHF